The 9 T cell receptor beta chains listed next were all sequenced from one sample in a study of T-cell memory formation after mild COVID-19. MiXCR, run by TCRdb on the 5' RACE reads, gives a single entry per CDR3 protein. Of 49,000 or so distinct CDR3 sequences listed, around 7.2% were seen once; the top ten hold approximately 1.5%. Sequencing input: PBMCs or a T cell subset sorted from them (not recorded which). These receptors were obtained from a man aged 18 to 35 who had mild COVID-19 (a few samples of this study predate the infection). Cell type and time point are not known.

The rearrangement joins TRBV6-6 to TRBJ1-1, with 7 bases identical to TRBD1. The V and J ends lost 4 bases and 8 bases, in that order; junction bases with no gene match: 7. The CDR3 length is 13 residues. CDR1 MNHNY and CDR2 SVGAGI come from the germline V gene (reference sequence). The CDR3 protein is CASSFDRASEAFF. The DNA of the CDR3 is TGTGCCAGCAGTTTTGACAGGGCCTCCGAAGCTTTCTTT.

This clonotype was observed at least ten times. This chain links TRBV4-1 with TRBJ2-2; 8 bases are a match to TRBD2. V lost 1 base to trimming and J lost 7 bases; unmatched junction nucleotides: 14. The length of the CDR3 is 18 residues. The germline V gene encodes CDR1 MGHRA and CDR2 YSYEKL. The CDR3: CASSQAFRGGRASGELFF. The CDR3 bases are TGCGCCAGCAGCCAAGCCTTCCGGGGGGGCCGGGCAAGCGGGGAGCTGTTTTTT.

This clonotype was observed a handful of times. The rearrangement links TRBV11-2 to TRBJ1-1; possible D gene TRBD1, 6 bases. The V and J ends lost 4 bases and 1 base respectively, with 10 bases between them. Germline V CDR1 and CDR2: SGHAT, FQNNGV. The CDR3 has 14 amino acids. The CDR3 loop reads CASSSQTGNTEAFF. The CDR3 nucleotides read TGTGCCAGCAGCTCCCAGACAGGGAACACTGAAGCTTTCTTT.

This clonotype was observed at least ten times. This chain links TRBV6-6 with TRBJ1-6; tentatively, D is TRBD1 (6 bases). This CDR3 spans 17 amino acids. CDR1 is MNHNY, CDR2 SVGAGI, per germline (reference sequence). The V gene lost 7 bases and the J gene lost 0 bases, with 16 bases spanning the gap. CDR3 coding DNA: TGTGCCAGCACTCATGGGGGCAGGAGCTCCTATAATTCACCCCTCCACTTT. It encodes CASTHGGRSSYNSPLHF.

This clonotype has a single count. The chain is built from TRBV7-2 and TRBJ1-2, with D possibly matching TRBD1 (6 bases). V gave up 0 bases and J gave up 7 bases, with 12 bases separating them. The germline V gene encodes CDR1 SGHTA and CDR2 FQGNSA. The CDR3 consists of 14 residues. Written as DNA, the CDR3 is TGTGCCAGCAGCTTAGCCCAGGGGTCTCCTGGCTACACCTTC. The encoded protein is CASSLAQGSPGYTF.

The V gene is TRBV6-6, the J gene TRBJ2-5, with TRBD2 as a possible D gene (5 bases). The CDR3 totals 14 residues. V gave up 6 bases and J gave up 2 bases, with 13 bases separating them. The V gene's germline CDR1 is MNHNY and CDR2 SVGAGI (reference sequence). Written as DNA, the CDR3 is TGTGCCAGCAGCCCTAAGCCGGGGCAAGAGACCCAGTACTTC. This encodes CASSPKPGQETQYF.

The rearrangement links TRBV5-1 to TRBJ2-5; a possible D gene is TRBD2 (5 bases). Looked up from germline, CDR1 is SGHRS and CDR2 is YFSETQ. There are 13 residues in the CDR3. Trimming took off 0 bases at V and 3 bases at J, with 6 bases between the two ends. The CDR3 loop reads CASSLDGEETQYF. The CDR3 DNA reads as TGCGCCAGCAGCTTGGACGGGGAAGAGACCCAGTACTTC.

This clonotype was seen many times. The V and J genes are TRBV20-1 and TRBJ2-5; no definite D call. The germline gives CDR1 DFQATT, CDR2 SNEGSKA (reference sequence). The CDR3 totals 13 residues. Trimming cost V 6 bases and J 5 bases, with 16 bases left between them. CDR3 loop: CSAGPGVGETQYF. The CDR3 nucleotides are TGCAGTGCAGGTCCCGGTGTTGGCGAGACCCAGTACTTC.

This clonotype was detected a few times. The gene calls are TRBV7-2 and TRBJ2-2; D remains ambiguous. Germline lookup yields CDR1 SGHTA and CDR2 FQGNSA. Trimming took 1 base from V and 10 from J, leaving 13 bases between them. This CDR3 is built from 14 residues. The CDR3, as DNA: TGTGCCAGCAGCTTAGTGGCGCTAGGAACGGAGCTGTTTTTT. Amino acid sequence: CASSLVALGTELFF.